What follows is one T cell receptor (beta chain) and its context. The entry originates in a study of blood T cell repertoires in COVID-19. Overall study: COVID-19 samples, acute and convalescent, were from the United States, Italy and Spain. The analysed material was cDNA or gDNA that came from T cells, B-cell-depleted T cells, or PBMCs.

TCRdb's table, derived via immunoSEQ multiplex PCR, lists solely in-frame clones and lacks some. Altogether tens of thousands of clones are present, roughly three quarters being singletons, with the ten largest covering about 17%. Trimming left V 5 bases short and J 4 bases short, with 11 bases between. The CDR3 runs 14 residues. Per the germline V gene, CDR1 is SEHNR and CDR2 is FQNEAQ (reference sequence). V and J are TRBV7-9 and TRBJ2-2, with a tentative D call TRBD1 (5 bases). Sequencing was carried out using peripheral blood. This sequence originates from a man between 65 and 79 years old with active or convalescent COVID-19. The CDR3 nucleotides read TGTGCCAGCAGCGTGGACACCTTCACCGGGGAGCTGTTTTTT. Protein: CASSVDTFTGELFF.